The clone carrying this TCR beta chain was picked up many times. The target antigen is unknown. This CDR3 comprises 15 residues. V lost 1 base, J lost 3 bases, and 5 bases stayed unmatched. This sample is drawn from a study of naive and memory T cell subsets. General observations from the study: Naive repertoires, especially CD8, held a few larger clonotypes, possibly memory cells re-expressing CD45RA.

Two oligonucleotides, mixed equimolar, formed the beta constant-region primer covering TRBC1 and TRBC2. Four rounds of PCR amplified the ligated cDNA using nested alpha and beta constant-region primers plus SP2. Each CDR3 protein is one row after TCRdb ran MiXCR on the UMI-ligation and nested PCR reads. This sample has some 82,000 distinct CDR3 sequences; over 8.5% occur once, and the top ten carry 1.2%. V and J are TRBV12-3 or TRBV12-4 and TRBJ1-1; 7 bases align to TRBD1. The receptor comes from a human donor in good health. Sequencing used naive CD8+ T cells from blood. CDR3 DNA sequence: TGTGCCAGCAGTTTAGGACAGGGTAGGGACACTGAAGCTTTCTTT. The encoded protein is CASSLGQGRDTEAFF.